Sequencing of this TCR beta chain was carried out in a study of human T cells and chemical hapten exposure. The wider study: Subjects had 2% DPC placed on roughly 2 cm by roughly 2 cm of upper inner arm skin for sensitization. Weekly diphenylcyclopropenone doses were given to patients' scalps across the approximately 22-week study. General study points: TCRs exceeding 1 in 1000 frequency stayed unchanged with DPC sensitization. Controls formed significantly fewer large CDR3 similarity clusters than expanded TCRs did.

This clonotype appeared many times. Its target is unknown. CDR1 and CDR2 from the germline V gene are DFQATT and SNEGSKA (reference sequence). J was trimmed by 16 bases and V by 1 base; bases with no gene match: 12. This CDR3 spans 13 amino acids. Each CDR3 protein gets one entry after TCRdb re-called the RACE reads with MiXCR. The sample records approximately 52,000 distinct CDR3 sequences, roughly 10% being singletons. Time point: pre-sensitization, week 0. Treatment specified: therapeutic diphenylcyclopropenone sensitization with weekly scalp DPC. It was from unfractionated whole blood that total RNA was extracted.

This TCR came from a woman aged 25-40 years with alopecia areata. Some clones in this sample may be carry-over from other donors' samples. Sequencing used whole blood, obtained in connection with sensitization to the hapten diphenylcyclopropenone (DPC). This chain links TRBV20-1 with TRBJ1-4; TRBD1 matches at 7 bases. The CDR3 loop reads CSARGAGGITWFF. The CDR3 bases are TGCAGTGCTAGAGGGGCAGGGGGGATTACATGGTTTTTT.